This T cell receptor (beta chain) was obtained from a study of T cells in Graves' hyperthyroidism and ophthalmopathy. Study-wide findings and caveats: Ophthalmopathy could be told apart from stable hyperthyroidism with a 13 V-J model.

The CDR3 spans 17 residues. Germline CDR1 is MNHEY and CDR2 is SVGEGT. The V end lost 0 bases, the J end lost 3 bases, and 14 bases lay between the germline ends. Regions amplified from RNA transcripts were the TCR beta CDR3 regions. The HTBI primer set drove a first-round RT-PCR of the TCR CDR3. TCRdb called the multiplex PCR reads again in MiXCR, with one record for every CDR3 protein. The sample includes about 600,000 distinct CDR3 sequences, around 14% of them seen just once. Fresh peripheral blood, about 9.6 ml, yielded the PBMCs. Of note for this clonotype: The antigen is not known.

The chain links TRBV6-2 or TRBV6-3 to TRBJ2-2; tentative D call: TRBD2 (6 bases). The TCR was taken from a woman younger than 30 with Graves' ophthalmopathy. The sequencing input was blood. CDR3 sequence reads: CASSYSKLGSDTGELFF. The DNA for the CDR3 is TGTGCCAGCAGTTACTCGAAACTCGGGAGCGACACCGGGGAGCTGTTTTTT.